These 6 T cell receptor beta chains were sequenced from one sample in a study of T cell changes during pregnancy in multiple sclerosis. Sequencing was performed with immunoSEQ multiplex PCR; in TCRdb, only in-frame clones are kept and a portion is missing. The top ten hold more than 0.4% of the sample, which has under 150,000 clones, less than 97% seen once. Sequencing used peripheral blood, obtained after pregnancy. The source of these receptors is a female donor with multiple sclerosis, enrolled in a pregnancy study.

This chain links TRBV6-1 with TRBJ2-1, with 13 bases lining up with TRBD2. The CDR3 consists of 15 residues. Per germline, CDR1 MNHNS and CDR2 SASEGT. J gave up 8 bases and V 1 base, and 2 bases lay outside the gene matches. CDR3 residues: CASSEGLAGGYEQFF. CDR3 sequence (DNA): TGTGCCAGCAGTGAAGGACTAGCGGGAGGCTATGAGCAGTTCTTC.

This clone was seen once. The rearrangement uses TRBV28 and TRBJ1-5; no firm D call. The CDR3 is 15 residues long. Germline V gene sequence: CDR1 MDHEN, CDR2 SYDVKM. Trimming cost V 6 bases and J 4 bases, with 16 bases left between them. The CDR3 is CASRLFGGSNQPQHF. The DNA for the CDR3 is TGTGCCAGCAGGCTATTTGGAGGGTCTAATCAGCCCCAGCATTTT.

In nucleotides, the CDR3 is TGTGCCACCAGCAGTACTAGCGGGAGTTGGACCTACAATGAGCAGTTCTTC. Translated, it gives CATSSTSGSWTYNEQFF. V gene TRBV15 combines with J gene TRBJ2-1; 11 bases fit TRBD2. The CDR3 is 17 amino acids. Germline values: CDR1 LNHNV, CDR2 YYDKDF (reference sequence). V trimming: 3 bases; J trimming: 2 bases; junction bases outside the gene matches: 6.

This chain uses TRBV7-9 with TRBJ2-7, with 7 bases aligning to TRBD1. Germline V gene sequence: CDR1 SEHNR, CDR2 FQNEAQ (reference sequence). This CDR3 spans 12 amino acids. CDR3 protein: CATQDRVGEQYF. The CDR3 DNA is TGTGCTACCCAAGACAGGGTAGGCGAGCAGTACTTC.

V is TRBV5-6 and J is TRBJ2-3; no definite D call. Trimming took 0 bases from V and 4 from J, leaving 6 bases between them. This CDR3 contains 13 residues. The germline V gene encodes CDR1 SGHDT and CDR2 YYEEEE. In DNA form, the CDR3 reads TGTGCCAGCAGCTTGGCGGTATCAGATACGCAGTATTTT. It codes for CASSLAVSDTQYF.

The V gene is TRBV9, the J gene TRBJ2-1; D call uncertain. CDR3 length equals 14 residues. CDR1 is SGDLS and CDR2 is YYNGEE in the germline V gene. Trimming left V 0 bases short and J 6 bases short, with 10 bases between. For the CDR3, the DNA is TGTGCCAGCAGCGTAGGCCCTTCGGGCAATGAGCAGTTCTTC. Encoded protein: CASSVGPSGNEQFF.